These 12 T cell receptor beta chains originate from one sample sequenced in a study of beta chain features in type 1 diabetes. The entirety of the isolated RNA underwent reverse transcription, so expressed TCRB transcripts were sequenced. Clones were read by immunoSEQ multiplex PCR, and TCRdb kept only the in-frame ones, dropping some. Among about 160,000 clones listed, around 7.8% were seen once. Their specific antigens are unknown. Study-wide findings and caveats: For Type 1 diabetes patients, all four CD4+ subsets carried TCRB CDR3s that were moderately but significantly shorter.

The material sequenced was central memory CD4+ T cells from blood. The receptors derive from a woman aged 40 to 50 with type 1 diabetes.

Many counts were recorded for this clone. The CDR3 loop reads CASSLSGRRYEQYF. The CDR3, as DNA: TGTGCCAGCAGTCTTAGCGGGAGAAGGTACGAGCAGTACTTC. V and J are TRBV7-2 and TRBJ2-7, with TRBD2 matching over 9 bases. The germline CDR1 and CDR2 sequences are SGHTA and FQGNSA. This CDR3 contains 14 residues. With V trimmed by 6 bases and J by 4 bases, 7 bases remained unmatched.

This clone showed up just a few times. The chain recombines TRBV5-8 with TRBJ1-6, with 11 bases lining up with TRBD1. The germline gives CDR1 SGHTS, CDR2 YDEGEE. This CDR3 has 14 residues. The ends lost 3 bases at V and 10 bases at J; junction bases unmatched: 3. For the CDR3, the DNA is TGTGCCAGCAGCTGGGGACAGGGGGAATCACCCCTCCACTTT. Translation gives CASSWGQGESPLHF.

The V and J genes are TRBV30 and TRBJ1-2; 12 bases map to TRBD1. This CDR3 is 13 amino acids long. V gave up 1 base and J gave up 7 bases; unmatched junction bases: 1. Germline V gives CDR1 GTSNPN, CDR2 SVGIG (reference sequence). CDR3 nucleotides: TGTGCCTGGAGTGGGGACAGGGGGCCTGGCTACACCTTC. It codes for CAWSGDRGPGYTF.

There are a few counts of this clone. J is TRBJ2-7 and V is TRBV25-1, with D perhaps matching TRBD2 (7 bases). CDR3 size: 14 residues. Trimming stripped 6 bases from V and 6 bases from J, with 18 bases between. The germline V gene has CDR1 MGHDK and CDR2 SYGVNS. The DNA for the CDR3 is TGTGCCAGCAGGATCGGGGGGCTTTCGAGCGAGCAGTACTTC. Amino acid sequence: CASRIGGLSSEQYF.

The CDR3 reads CASSPDGRENGYTF. CDR3 DNA: TGTGCCAGCAGTCCCGACGGCAGGGAAAATGGCTACACCTTC. The chain joins TRBV6-5 to TRBJ1-2, with a weak D call TRBD1 (5 bases). The V and J ends lost 5 bases and 6 bases respectively, with 16 bases between them. This CDR3 is built from 14 residues. Looked up from germline, CDR1 is MNHEY and CDR2 is SVGAGI.

CDR3 loop: CASSVQANQPQHF. Written as DNA, the CDR3 is TGTGCCAGCAGTGTTCAGGCCAATCAGCCCCAGCATTTT. This chain uses TRBV6-4 with TRBJ1-5, with D unclear. The V and J ends lost 4 bases and 3 bases respectively, with 7 bases between them. CDR1 MRHNA and CDR2 SNTAGT come from the germline V gene. This CDR3 has 13 amino acids.

This clone was detected a few times. This chain connects TRBV11-1 to TRBJ2-7; 11 bases align to TRBD2. J gave up 5 bases and V 5 bases, and 5 bases lay outside the gene matches. The CDR3 totals 14 residues. Germline-derived CDR1 and CDR2 are SGHAT and FQDESV (reference sequence). The CDR3: CASSLSTSGNEQYF. CDR3 DNA: TGTGCCAGCAGCCTATCGACTAGCGGGAACGAGCAGTACTTC.

This clone appeared a few times. This chain connects TRBV7-9 to TRBJ2-1; 13 bases are shared with TRBD2. This CDR3 comprises 17 residues. The germline CDR1 and CDR2 sequences are SEHNR and FQNEAQ (reference sequence). With 5 bases clipped from V and 2 bases from J, the junction kept 6 bases outside the gene matches. CDR3 sequence reads: CASSRTSGSGTYNEQFF. CDR3 nucleotide sequence: TGTGCCAGCAGCAGGACTAGCGGGAGCGGAACCTACAATGAGCAGTTCTTC.

This clone has just a few counts. V gene TRBV7-2 combines with J gene TRBJ2-5, with a weak D call TRBD1 (6 bases). CDR1 and CDR2 (germline): SGHTA, FQGNSA. V lost 5 bases and J 2 bases, leaving 12 bases between the germline ends. The CDR3 spans 14 residues. CDR3 sequence: CASSRAGAQETQYF. In DNA form, the CDR3 reads TGTGCCAGCAGCCGAGCAGGGGCGCAAGAGACCCAGTACTTC.

In its sample, this clone was seen many times. V usage is TRBV7-9 and J usage is TRBJ1-5; the D is unclear. Trimming removed 5 bases from V and 7 bases from J, with 12 bases in between. Germline CDR1 is SEHNR and CDR2 is FQNEAQ (reference sequence). The CDR3 spans 13 residues. The CDR3 sequence is CASSPEMWQPQHF. The CDR3 DNA reads as TGTGCCAGCAGCCCTGAGATGTGGCAGCCCCAGCATTTT.

This clone was recorded a few times. The genes are TRBV7-2 and TRBJ1-1; maybe TRBD1 (6 bases). Germline lookup yields CDR1 SGHTA and CDR2 FQGNSA. The CDR3 extends over 15 amino acids. Trimming took off 5 bases at V and 6 bases at J, with 19 bases between the two ends. CDR3 bases: TGTGCCAGCAGCCCGAGGTGGGGAGGGGGGGCTGAAGCTTTCTTT. Translated: CASSPRWGGGAEAFF.

This chain connects TRBV7-2 to TRBJ1-6, with 9 bases lining up with TRBD1. Germline loops: CDR1 SGHTA, CDR2 FQGNSA. The CDR3 runs 13 residues. The J segment lost 10 bases and the V segment lost 3 bases, leaving 1 base of the junction unmatched. CDR3 loop: CASSLTGGSPLHF. CDR3 bases: TGTGCCAGCAGCTTGACAGGGGGGTCACCCCTCCACTTT.